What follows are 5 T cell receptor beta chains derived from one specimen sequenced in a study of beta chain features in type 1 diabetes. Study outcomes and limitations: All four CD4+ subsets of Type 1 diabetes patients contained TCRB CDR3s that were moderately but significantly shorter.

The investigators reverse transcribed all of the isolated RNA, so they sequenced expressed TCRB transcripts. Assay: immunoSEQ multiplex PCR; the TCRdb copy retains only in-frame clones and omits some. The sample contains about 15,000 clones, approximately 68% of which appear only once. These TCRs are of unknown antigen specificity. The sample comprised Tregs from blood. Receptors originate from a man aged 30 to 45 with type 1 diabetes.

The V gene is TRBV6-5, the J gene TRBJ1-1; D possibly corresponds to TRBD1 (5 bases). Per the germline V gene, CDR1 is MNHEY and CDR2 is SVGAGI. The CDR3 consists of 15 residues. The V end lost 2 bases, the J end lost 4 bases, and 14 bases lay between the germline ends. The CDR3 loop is CASSYQFGQGTEAFF. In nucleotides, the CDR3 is TGTGCCAGCAGTTACCAGTTCGGGCAGGGCACTGAAGCTTTCTTT.

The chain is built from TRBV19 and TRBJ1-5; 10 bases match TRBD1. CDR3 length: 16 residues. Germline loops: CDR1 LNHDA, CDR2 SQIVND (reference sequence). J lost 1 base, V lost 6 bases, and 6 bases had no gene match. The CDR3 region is CASRQGDRGSNQPQHF. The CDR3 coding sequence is TGTGCCAGTAGACAGGGGGACAGGGGAAGCAATCAGCCCCAGCATTTT.

CDR3 protein: CASSLEDSYGYTF. The CDR3 DNA is TGTGCCAGCAGCTTAGAGGACAGTTATGGCTACACCTTC. This chain connects TRBV11-3 to TRBJ1-2, with D possibly being TRBD1 (6 bases). This CDR3 region has 13 residues. V was pared by 0 bases and J by 5 bases, with 7 bases between. The V gene's germline CDR1 is SGHNT and CDR2 YENEEA.

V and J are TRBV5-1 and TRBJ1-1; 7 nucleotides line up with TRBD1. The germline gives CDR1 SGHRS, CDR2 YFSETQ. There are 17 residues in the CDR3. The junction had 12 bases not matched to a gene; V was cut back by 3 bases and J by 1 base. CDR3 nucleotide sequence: TGCGCCAGCAGCTCGAAAACAGGACAGGCCCGGAACACTGAAGCTTTCTTT. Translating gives CASSSKTGQARNTEAFF.

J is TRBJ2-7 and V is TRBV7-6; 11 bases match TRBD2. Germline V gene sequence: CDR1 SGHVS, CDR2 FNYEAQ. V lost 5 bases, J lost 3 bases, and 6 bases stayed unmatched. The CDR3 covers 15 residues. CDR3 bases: TGTGCCAGCAGCCTGACTAGCGGGGACCTCTACGAGCAGTACTTC. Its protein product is CASSLTSGDLYEQYF.